The 9 T cell receptor beta chains in this list originate from one sample, sequenced in a study of blood T cells in healthy people across ages. Then a second PCR, running about 6 to 11 cycles, was carried out with a sample-barcoded 5' primer and a J-beta primer mix. TCRdb reprocessed the 5' RACE reads via MiXCR and lists one record per CDR3 protein. The sample includes around 1,900,000 distinct CDR3 sequences, around 40% of them seen just once. Sequencing was done on a sample of blood. The receptors shown here come from a human donor in good health.

This clonotype has only one observation. J is TRBJ2-1 and V is TRBV7-2; 12 bases match TRBD2. The CDR3 is 19 amino acids. Per germline, CDR1 SGHTA and CDR2 FQGNSA. Unmatched junction bases numbered 7, after V lost 0 bases and J lost 1 base. CDR3 residues: CASSLAGLAGGYSYNEQFF. As DNA, the CDR3 is TGTGCCAGCAGCTTAGCGGGGCTAGCGGGGGGGTATTCCTACAATGAGCAGTTCTTC.

The V and J genes are TRBV6-5 and TRBJ2-2; D might be TRBD1 (5 bases). With 6 bases removed from V and 13 bases from J, the gap between germline ends came to 15 bases. This CDR3 contains 12 residues. Germline loops: CDR1 MNHEY, CDR2 SVGAGI. In DNA form, the CDR3 reads TGTGCCAGCAGCCGGTCGCAGGGCGGGCTGTTTTTT. This gives the protein CASSRSQGGLFF.

The rearrangement joins TRBV20-1 to TRBJ1-2, with a tentative D call TRBD1 (6 bases). This CDR3 comprises 13 residues. Deletions cut 6 bases from V and 7 bases from J, with 18 bases between. Germline-derived CDR1 and CDR2 are DFQATT and SNEGSKA (reference sequence). The CDR3 bases are TGCAGTGCGGAGGACAGTAGCTTGAGTGGCTACACCTTC. Amino acids: CSAEDSSLSGYTF.

The rearrangement joins TRBV6-5 to TRBJ1-5; the D gene is possibly TRBD1 (5 bases). The CDR3 has 12 residues. Germline loops: CDR1 MNHEY, CDR2 SVGAGI. V was pared by 6 bases and J by 7 bases, with 10 bases between. DNA for the CDR3: TGTGCCAGCAGGCAGGGAGAGCAGCCCCAGCATTTT. Translation: CASRQGEQPQHF.

V and J are TRBV7-8 and TRBJ2-7; D is undetermined. V shed 4 bases and J shed 3 bases, with 13 bases lying between them. The CDR3 has 14 amino acids. The germline CDR1 and CDR2 sequences are SGHVS and FQNEAQ. The CDR3 sequence is CASSSTRADYEQYF. In nucleotides, the CDR3 is TGTGCCAGCAGCTCAACAAGGGCGGACTACGAGCAGTACTTC. The full variable domain, with the rest looked up from reference TRBV7-8 and TRBJ2-7, is GAGVSQSPRYKVAKRGQDVALRCDPISGHVSLFWYQQALGQGPEFLTYFQNEAQLDKSGLPSDRFFAERPEGSVSTLKIQRTQQEDSAVYLCASSSTRADYEQYFGPGTRLTVT.

This CDR3 is CASRTMMFETQYF. The CDR3 nucleotides are TGTGCCAGCAGAACTATGATGTTCGAGACCCAGTACTTC. This sequence joins TRBV6-5 and TRBJ2-5; D is unresolved. This CDR3 is 13 amino acids long. Germline CDR1 MNHEY, CDR2 SVGAGI. Between the trimmed V and J ends, which lost 6 bases and 5 bases, there was a span of 13 bases.

The rearrangement links TRBV7-2 to TRBJ2-3, with D perhaps TRBD1 (5 bases). From germline, CDR1 is SGHTA and CDR2 FQGNSA. Trimming left V 5 bases short and J 6 bases short, with 18 bases between. The CDR3 sequence is 15 residues long. The CDR3 protein is CASSPTATRGDTQYF. The CDR3 nucleotides are TGTGCCAGCAGCCCGACAGCCACCCGAGGTGATACGCAGTATTTT.

The gene calls are TRBV5-1 and TRBJ2-7, with 9 bases matching TRBD1. The germline CDR1 and CDR2 sequences are SGHRS and YFSETQ. This CDR3 has 13 residues. J was trimmed by 5 bases and V by 4 bases; bases with no gene match: 4. CDR3 sequence reads: CASSRQGGDEQYF. DNA of the CDR3: TGCGCCAGCAGCCGACAGGGGGGAGACGAGCAGTACTTC.

This clonotype has just a few counts. Sequence at one end of the junction differs from germline and may be a read error. The V gene is TRBV7-7, the J gene TRBJ2-1, with TRBD1 matching over 9 bases. The CDR3 sequence is 15 residues long. Germline V lookup: CDR1 SSHAT, CDR2 FNYEAQ (reference sequence). The CDR3 loop reads CASSLGRTGDNEQFF. The DNA for the CDR3 is TGTGCTAGCAGCTTAGGGCGGACAGGGGACAATGAGCAGTTCTTC.